This T cell receptor beta chain is from a study of shared clonotypes between healthy human individuals. Trimming took 0 bases from V and 9 from J, leaving 12 bases between them. CDR1 and CDR2 (germline): LGHNA, YSLEER. The CDR3 contains 14 residues. Measured with immunoSEQ multiplex PCR; TCRdb has only the in-frame clones, and not every one. Of around 2.5 million clones in the sample, more than 85% are singletons; the top ten hold more than 0.35%. In this sample, this clone turned up a few times. The gene calls are TRBV4-3 and TRBJ1-5; D is undetermined. The sequenced sample was naive CD4+ T cells from PBMCs. Described subset: CD45RA+ positively selected. This receptor was taken from a young man in good health. Some clones in this sample may be carry-over from other donors' samples. CDR3 nucleotide sequence: TGCGCCAGCAGCCAAGATTTCCAGTTCGGGCCCCAGCATTTT. This sequence encodes CASSQDFQFGPQHF.